These T cell receptor beta chains were read from a single sample in a study of cytomegalovirus exposure and HLA in healthy donors. Data came from immunoSEQ multiplex PCR; TCRdb stores just in-frame clones and leaves some out. Of 90,000 to 95,000 clones listed, over 75% are singletons. Sample: PBMCs. All receptors come from a man between 18 and 35 years old in good health and CMV-seronegative. Both conserved end residues are part of each CDR3.

TRBV6-1,TRBJ1-5,CASRPGHSNQPQHF
TRBV11-3,TRBJ2-5,CASSLGAQETQYF
TRBV6-5,TRBJ1-1,CATSLWNTEAFF
TRBV18,TRBJ2-7,CASSPGRVYEQYF
TRBV9,TRBJ2-3,CASSVGGTSGLDTQYF
TRBV7-2,TRBJ2-1,CASSSSPGDWGNEQFF
TRBV10-3,TRBJ1-1,CAISDVTGGVLGTEAFF
TRBV6-6,TRBJ2-3,CASLRGGQGDTQYF
TRBV5-4,TRBJ2-2,CASSREVAGGPTGELFF
TRBV13,TRBJ2-7,CASSYQTGTADEQYF
TRBV19,TRBJ2-5,CASSILTSGGETQYF
TRBV7-6,TRBJ2-1,CASSPRAGGRADEQFF
TRBV30,TRBJ2-7,CACPRTGSRDEQYF
TRBV5-1,TRBJ2-7,CASSMSGGPSSYEQYF
TRBV18,TRBJ2-5,CASSPGVAQETQYF
TRBV5-4,TRBJ2-5,CASSLGLAGSQETQYF
TRBV9,TRBJ1-4,CASSVESGGQNEKLFF
TRBV5-1,TRBJ2-5,CASSWGQGSETQYF
TRBV2,TRBJ1-2,CASSEAHMLYYGYTF
TRBV7-2,TRBJ2-7,CASSPTRGQYEQYF
TRBV5-1,TRBJ2-3,CASSLEPSGGNTQYF
TRBV19,TRBJ1-3,CASSTSSRVNFGNTIYF
TRBV10-3,TRBJ1-5,CAIRRRESNQPQHF
TRBV9,TRBJ2-5,CASSVQVEGRETQYF
TRBV9,TRBJ2-1,CASNQPGQGGNEQFF
TRBV5-4,TRBJ1-1,CASSWGGTGGGLNTEAFF
TRBV19,TRBJ2-1,CASSIYVGHEQFF
TRBV6-1,TRBJ1-6,CASTEGTGKAPLHF
TRBV25-1,.,CASSTGQGHYEQYF
TRBV5-6,TRBJ1-2,CASSSSGNYGYTF
TRBV5-5,TRBJ2-3,CASSGNRGVDTQYF
TRBV9,TRBJ2-2,CASSPGGTGELFF